This T cell receptor (beta chain) comes out of a study of shared clonotypes between healthy human individuals. Study conclusions and caveats: Naive subsets tended to show greater estimated richness than memory subsets. Owing to a small donor count, the genetic and exposure-history diversity represented was limited.

This CDR3 is built from 15 residues. CDR1 and CDR2 from the germline V gene are SEHNR and FQNEAQ (reference sequence). V shed 10 bases and J 5 bases; nucleotides not matched to a gene: 15. Assay: immunoSEQ multiplex PCR; the TCRdb copy retains only in-frame clones and omits some. The sample includes roughly 2.2 million clones, approximately 95% of them seen just once. Points on this clone: The antigen is unknown.

This sequence joins TRBV7-9 and TRBJ1-2; 8 positions match TRBD1. Material: naive CD4+ T cells from PBMCs. Subset denoted: CD45RA+ positively selected. This receptor was obtained from a man aged 18 to 29 in good health. Some clones in this sample may be carry-over from other donors' samples. CDR3 residues: CATQIQDRAFYGYTF. The CDR3 nucleotides read TGTGCCACCCAAATACAGGACAGGGCATTTTATGGCTACACCTTC.